Listed here is a single TCR beta chain. Its antigen is not identified. Aged 18 to 65, the patients had hyperthyroidism that was newly diagnosed and had lasted under 2 months. Amplification of TCR beta CDR3 regions was performed using RNA transcripts as template. First-round RT-PCR of the TCR CDR3 relied on the HTBI primer set. In TCRdb, the multiplex PCR reads were re-called with MiXCR into one record per CDR3 protein. Seen here are 340,000 or so distinct CDR3 sequences, about 21% observed once, and the top ten hold around half. This sample was taken from a study of T cells in Graves' hyperthyroidism and ophthalmopathy. Study-wide points: Blood also held most thyroid clonotypes expanded beyond 0.001.

Germline CDR1 reads LNHDA; CDR2 reads SQIVND (reference sequence). The CDR3 has 14 amino acids. The junction had 8 bases not matched to a gene; V was cut back by 5 bases and J by 8 bases. This chain links TRBV19 with TRBJ1-5; the match to TRBD1 covers 8 bases. This TCR was recovered from a woman in her forties or fifties with Graves' hyperthyroidism. Specimen: blood. The chain's CDR3 is CASSSGQGREPQHF. CDR3 in DNA: TGTGCCAGTAGTTCCGGACAGGGCCGTGAGCCCCAGCATTTT.